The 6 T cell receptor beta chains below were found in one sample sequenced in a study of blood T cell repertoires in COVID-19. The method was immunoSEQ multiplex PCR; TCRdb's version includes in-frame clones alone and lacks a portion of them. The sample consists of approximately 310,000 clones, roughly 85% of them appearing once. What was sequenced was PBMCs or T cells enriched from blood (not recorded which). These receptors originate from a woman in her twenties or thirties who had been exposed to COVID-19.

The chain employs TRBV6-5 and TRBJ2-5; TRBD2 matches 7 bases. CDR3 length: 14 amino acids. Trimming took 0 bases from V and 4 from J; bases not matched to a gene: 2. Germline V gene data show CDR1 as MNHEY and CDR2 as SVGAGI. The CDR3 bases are TGTGCCAGCAGTTACTCCCCGGGAGGAGAGACCCAGTACTTC. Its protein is CASSYSPGGETQYF.

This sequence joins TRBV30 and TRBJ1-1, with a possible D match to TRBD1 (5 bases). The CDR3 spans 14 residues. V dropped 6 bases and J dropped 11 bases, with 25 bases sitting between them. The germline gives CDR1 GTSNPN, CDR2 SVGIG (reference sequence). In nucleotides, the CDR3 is TGTGCCTGCCAACATAGGACAACCCTTTTGGGGGCTTTCTTT. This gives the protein CACQHRTTLLGAFF.

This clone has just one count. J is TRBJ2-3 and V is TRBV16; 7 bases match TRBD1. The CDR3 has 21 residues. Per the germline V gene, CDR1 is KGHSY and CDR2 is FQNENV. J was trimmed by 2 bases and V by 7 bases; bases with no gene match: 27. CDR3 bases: TGTGCCAGCAACGGTCCGACAGGGCGCGGATCAGGGCTCTCTTCCACAGATACGCAGTATTTT. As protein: CASNGPTGRGSGLSSTDTQYF.

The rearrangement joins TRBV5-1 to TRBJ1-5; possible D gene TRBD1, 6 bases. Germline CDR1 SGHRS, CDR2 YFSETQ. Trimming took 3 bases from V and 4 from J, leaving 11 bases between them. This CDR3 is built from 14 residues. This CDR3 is CASSYGTRNQPQHF. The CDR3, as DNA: TGCGCCAGCAGCTACGGGACACGGAATCAGCCCCAGCATTTT.

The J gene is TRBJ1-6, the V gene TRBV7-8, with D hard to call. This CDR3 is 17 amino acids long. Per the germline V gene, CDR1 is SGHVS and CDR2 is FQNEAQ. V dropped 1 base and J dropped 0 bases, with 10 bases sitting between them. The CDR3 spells CASSLGPGSSYNSPLHF. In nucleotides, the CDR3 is TGTGCCAGCAGCTTAGGCCCCGGTAGCTCCTATAATTCACCCCTCCACTTT.

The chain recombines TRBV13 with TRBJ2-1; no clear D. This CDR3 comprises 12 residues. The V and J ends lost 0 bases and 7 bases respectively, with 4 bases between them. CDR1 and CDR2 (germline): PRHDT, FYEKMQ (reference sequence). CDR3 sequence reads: CASSLGINEQFF. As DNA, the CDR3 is TGTGCCAGCAGCTTAGGTATTAATGAGCAGTTCTTC.